This T cell receptor (beta chain) originates from a study of human T cells and chemical hapten exposure. Study overall: The study lasted approximately 25 weeks, and patients were dosed weekly with diphenylcyclopropenone on the scalp throughout.

Per the germline V gene, CDR1 is SGHRS and CDR2 is YFSETQ. CDR3 length: 14 residues. V was cut by 4 bases and J by 1 base, with 11 bases left in between. This clonotype showed up just once. Time point defined: patch test 3, about 24 weeks after DPC sensitization. Noted treatment: therapeutic diphenylcyclopropenone sensitization with weekly scalp DPC. In every case, blood was obtained before the patch test was applied. Alopecia patients deemed DPC-suitable, aged 18 to 70, excluding pregnancy. TCRdb called the RACE reads again in MiXCR, with one record for every CDR3 protein. The sample holds about 190,000 distinct CDR3 sequences; approximately 24% are singletons and the top ten take approximately 2.5%.

This specimen was whole blood, taken in connection with sensitization to the hapten diphenylcyclopropenone (DPC). This clonotype was sampled from a woman in her thirties or forties with alopecia areata. Some clones in this sample may be carry-over from other donors' samples. The gene calls are TRBV5-1 and TRBJ2-5; D is unresolved. The CDR3 spells CASSPDGGQETQYF. The CDR3 DNA follows: TGCGCCAGCAGCCCTGACGGCGGCCAAGAGACCCAGTACTTC.